These 28 T cell receptor beta chains were all obtained from the same sample, sequenced in a study of blood T cell repertoires in COVID-19 (TCRdb year 2020). The library was produced with the immunoSEQ multiplex PCR assay. What TCRdb holds here is the immuneACCESS table cut down to in-frame rearrangements. Part of the clones is not present; checked against another copy, under half of the missing clones reflect an unresolved V gene, and the others are unexplained. Recorded for this sample are 200,000 to 250,000 clones; 83% of them occurred a single time. The ten largest clones take up approximately 4.8% of the sample. Sequencing was performed on PBMCs or T cells enriched from blood (not recorded which). These receptors were collected from a woman between 50 and 59 years old who had been exposed to COVID-19.

The chain is built from TRBV27 and TRBJ2-3, with D uncertain. This CDR3 comprises 14 residues. CDR1 and CDR2 from the germline V gene are MNHEY and SMNVEV (reference sequence). V shed 5 bases and J shed 5 bases, with 14 bases lying between them. CDR3 residues: CASSMRGILDTQYF. The DNA of the CDR3 is TGTGCCAGCAGTATGCGAGGCATTTTAGATACGCAGTATTTT.

The genes are TRBV5-1 and TRBJ2-1; a weak D match, TRBD1 (5 bases). Germline CDR1 SGHRS, CDR2 YFSETQ. CDR3 size: 17 residues. Trimming pared 4 bases from V and 7 bases from J, leaving 24 bases between. CDR3 nucleotide sequence: TGCGCCAGCAGCCGATACCTGACAGCCGATTTCAGAAATGAGCAGTTCTTC. Translating gives CASSRYLTADFRNEQFF.

The gene calls are TRBV18 and TRBJ1-2; TRBD1 matches 9 bases. V dropped 1 base and J dropped 9; count of bases not matched to a gene: 12. The CDR3 has 16 amino acids. CDR1 and CDR2 (germline): KGHSH, LQKENI. The CDR3 bases are TGTGCCAGCTCACCACAATATCCCGGGACAGGGACAAGCTACACCTTC. This gives the protein CASSPQYPGTGTSYTF.

The CDR3 nucleotides are TGTGCCAGCAGCTTGGGCAGGGGATTCACAGATACGCAGTATTTT. This sequence encodes CASSLGRGFTDTQYF. The chain recombines TRBV5-8 with TRBJ2-3; D is perhaps TRBD1 (6 bases). With 0 bases removed from V and 2 bases from J, the gap between germline ends came to 10 bases. The CDR3 contains 15 residues. Looked up from germline, CDR1 is SGHTS and CDR2 is YDEGEE.

V usage is TRBV6-5 and J usage is TRBJ1-3; no reliable D call. This CDR3 comprises 15 residues. Trimming removed 4 bases at V and 0 bases at J, with 10 bases between. The germline V gene has CDR1 MNHEY and CDR2 SVGAGI. CDR3 amino acids: CASSFIPLSGNTIYF. The CDR3 DNA is TGTGCCAGCAGTTTTATTCCCCTCTCTGGAAACACCATATATTTT.

The genes are TRBV2 and TRBJ2-7, with TRBD2 as a possible D gene (6 bases). Germline loops: CDR1 SNHLY, CDR2 FYNNEI. CDR3 length: 13 amino acids. Trimming took off 6 bases at V and 5 bases at J, with 14 bases between the two ends. CDR3 amino acids: CASRVEGGHEQYF. The CDR3 nucleotides read TGTGCCAGCAGAGTGGAGGGCGGCCACGAGCAGTACTTC.

This clone is a singleton in its sample. The chain carries TRBV6-5 and TRBJ1-1; unclear D gene. The V and J ends lost 6 bases and 0 bases respectively, with 8 bases between them. This CDR3 is built from 13 residues. Germline V gene data show CDR1 as MNHEY and CDR2 as SVGAGI. The CDR3 region has the DNA TGTGCCAGCAGAGGACTGTTGAACACTGAAGCTTTCTTT. Translation: CASRGLLNTEAFF.

The CDR3 region has the DNA TGTGCCAGCAGCTCGGGACAGGGCTCCTACGAGCAGTACTTC. It codes for CASSSGQGSYEQYF. V usage is TRBV7-8 and J usage is TRBJ2-7, with 9 bases aligning to TRBD1. This CDR3 is built from 14 residues. Germline V CDR1 and CDR2: SGHVS, FQNEAQ. V trimming: 4 bases; J trimming: 0 bases; junction bases outside the gene matches: 1.

In regard to this clone: Because the CDR3's place on the DNA is in doubt, the DNA is left out and the CDR3 is given as listed by TCRdb. CDR3 residues: CASSHEAQFFGYTF. V is TRBV7-9 and J is TRBJ1-2. From its first to its last residue, the CDR3 has 14 amino acids. The V gene's germline CDR1 is SEHNR and CDR2 FQNEAQ (reference sequence).

This sequence joins TRBV9 and TRBJ2-1, with 9 nucleotides matching TRBD2. The CDR3 is 15 residues long. Germline assignment: CDR1 SGDLS and CDR2 YYNGEE. Trimming removed 4 bases from V and 10 bases from J; junction bases left unmatched: 12. The CDR3 protein is CASSSSGTSREEQFF. In DNA, the CDR3 is TGTGCCAGCAGCTCATCCGGGACTAGCCGGGAGGAGCAGTTCTTC.

J is TRBJ1-5 and V is TRBV30; D is ambiguous. From germline, CDR1 is GTSNPN and CDR2 SVGIG (reference sequence). This CDR3 has 14 amino acids. The germline V and J ends were trimmed by 3 bases and 4 bases, with 13 bases remaining between them. CDR3 region: CAWSPLGGNQPQHF. The CDR3, as DNA: TGTGCCTGGAGCCCCCTGGGAGGGAATCAGCCCCAGCATTTT.

CDR3 loop: CASTWTGGNQPQHF. DNA of the CDR3: TGTGCCAGCACTTGGACAGGGGGCAATCAGCCCCAGCATTTT. V and J are TRBV6-5 and TRBJ1-5; 9 nucleotides line up with TRBD1. Per the germline V gene, CDR1 is MNHEY and CDR2 is SVGAGI. The CDR3 runs to 14 residues. With V trimmed by 7 bases and J by 2 bases, 3 bases remained unmatched.

This clone was found once. The chain recombines TRBV6-2 or TRBV6-3 with TRBJ1-2; D gene ambiguous. Germline CDR1 MNHEY, CDR2 SVGEGT. This CDR3 has 12 residues. V gave up 6 bases and J gave up 3 bases, with 8 bases separating them. CDR3 DNA sequence: TGTGCCAGCAGCGACACCTACTATGGCTACACCTTC. This translates into CASSDTYYGYTF.

The rearrangement uses TRBV2 and TRBJ1-1; D is undetermined. Deletions cut 4 bases from V and 5 bases from J, with 14 bases between. Germline V lookup: CDR1 SNHLY, CDR2 FYNNEI. The length of the CDR3 is 14 residues. CDR3 in DNA: TGTGCCAGCAGTGTACTCCTAGGTAGGACTGAAGCTTTCTTT. As protein: CASSVLLGRTEAFF.

This clone has more than one count but fewer than ten. V usage is TRBV15 and J usage is TRBJ1-3; a weak D match, TRBD1 (6 bases). The CDR3 runs 15 residues. Per the germline V gene, CDR1 is LNHNV and CDR2 is YYDKDF (reference sequence). Trimming took 3 bases from V and 8 from J, leaving 17 bases between them. Here the CDR3 reads CATSSTGSLRYTIYF. In DNA form, the CDR3 reads TGTGCCACCAGCAGTACAGGGTCCCTTCGGTACACCATATATTTT.

This chain uses TRBV19 with TRBJ1-5; 9 bases align to TRBD1. V trimming: 5 bases; J trimming: 0 bases; junction bases outside the gene matches: 11. CDR1 and CDR2 from the germline V gene are LNHDA and SQIVND (reference sequence). The CDR3 has 18 amino acids. CDR3 sequence (DNA): TGTGCCAGTAGTTCGGGACAGGGCCTGACTTATAGCAATCAGCCCCAGCATTTT. Its translation is CASSSGQGLTYSNQPQHF.

This clone was seen just once. This chain uses TRBV7-8 with TRBJ1-2; D is unclear. This CDR3 has 13 residues. Trimming pared 4 bases from V and 6 bases from J, leaving 12 bases between. Germline values: CDR1 SGHVS, CDR2 FQNEAQ. Here the CDR3 DNA reads TGTGCCAGCAGCTCTCAGGCAGCCAATGGCTACACCTTC. Protein sequence: CASSSQAANGYTF.

The J gene is TRBJ2-3, the V gene TRBV19, with D possibly being TRBD2 (7 bases). The CDR3 has 15 amino acids. Germline-derived CDR1 and CDR2 are LNHDA and SQIVND (reference sequence). The V end was cut by 4 bases, the J end by 3 bases, with 14 bases between. The DNA for the CDR3 is TGTGCCAGTAGTAAGGGGGGGGGAATTACAGATACGCAGTATTTT. It specifies CASSKGGGITDTQYF.

The chain has TRBV7-2 and TRBJ2-5, with D tentatively TRBD1 (6 bases). The CDR3 loop spans 15 amino acids. Trimming left V 4 bases short and J 2 bases short, with 14 bases between. Per the germline V gene, CDR1 is SGHTA and CDR2 is FQGNSA. The CDR3 is CASSSTGQPQETQYF. DNA of the CDR3: TGTGCCAGCAGCTCAACTGGACAGCCGCAAGAGACCCAGTACTTC.

The rearrangement links TRBV7-2 to TRBJ2-6; no clear D. Trimming took off 7 bases at V and 1 base at J, with 11 bases between the two ends. Germline values: CDR1 SGHTA, CDR2 FQGNSA. This CDR3 is 15 amino acids long. The DNA for the CDR3 is TGTGCCAGCAACTTTCCCTCTTCTGGGGCCAACGTCCTGACTTTC. Residues: CASNFPSSGANVLTF.

The count of this clone is one. The V gene is TRBV5-5, the J gene TRBJ2-5; a weak D match, TRBD1 (5 bases). This CDR3 comprises 16 residues. Trimming took off 0 bases at V and 2 bases at J, with 14 bases between the two ends. Germline CDR1 and CDR2: SGHKS and YYEKEE (reference sequence). The CDR3 sequence is CASSLAKQGGQETQYF. CDR3 bases: TGTGCCAGCAGCTTGGCCAAGCAGGGTGGACAAGAGACCCAGTACTTC. The entire variable domain, with the rest obtained from reference TRBV5-5 and TRBJ2-5, is as follows: DAGVTQSPTHLIKTRGQQVTLRCSPISGHKSVSWYQQVLGQGPQFIFQYYEKEERGRGNFPDRFSARQFPNYSSELNVNALLLGDSALYLCASSLAKQGGQETQYFGPGTRLLVL.

The chain carries TRBV12-3 or TRBV12-4 and TRBJ1-5; D perhaps matches TRBD1 (5 bases). The V and J ends lost 7 bases and 7 bases respectively, with 14 bases between them. The CDR3 totals 13 residues. CDR3 DNA sequence: TGTGCCAGCACCCGGGGGGACGGGCAGCCCCAGCATTTT. It specifies CASTRGDGQPQHF.

The chain links TRBV9 to TRBJ2-2, with D perhaps matching TRBD1 (5 bases). CDR3 length: 13 residues. V shed 0 bases and J shed 6 bases, with 6 bases lying between them. The germline V gene encodes CDR1 SGDLS and CDR2 YYNGEE. CDR3 in amino acids: CASSVVGAGELFF. The CDR3 DNA reads as TGTGCCAGCAGCGTAGTAGGGGCCGGGGAGCTGTTTTTT. Full variable domain (rest looked up from reference TRBV9 and TRBJ2-2): DSGVTQTPKHLITATGQRVTLRCSPRSGDLSVYWYQQSLDQGLQFLIQYYNGEERAKGNILERFSAQQFPDLHSELNLSSLELGDSALYFCASSVVGAGELFFGEGSRLTVL.

V usage is TRBV6-5 and J usage is TRBJ1-4; TRBD1 is a possible D gene (6 bases). CDR1 and CDR2 (germline): MNHEY, SVGAGI. This CDR3 is 15 amino acids long. V shed 6 bases and J shed 8 bases, with 19 bases lying between them. CDR3 amino acids: CASRPETGRTEKLFF. In DNA, the CDR3 is TGTGCCAGCAGACCCGAGACAGGCCGGACGGAAAAACTGTTTTTT.

This chain uses TRBV5-1 with TRBJ2-3; 11 bases agree with TRBD2. The junction had 11 bases not matched to a gene; V was cut back by 2 bases and J by 6 bases. The CDR3 contains 17 residues. Per the germline V gene, CDR1 is SGHRS and CDR2 is YFSETQ. CDR3 DNA sequence: TGCGCCAGCAGCTTTGGAGTTAGCGGGGGGGCGTCGGATACGCAGTATTTT. Amino acid sequence: CASSFGVSGGASDTQYF.

This clone was seen more than once but under ten times. This chain joins TRBV5-1 and TRBJ2-7, with 9 bases matching TRBD1. Germline values: CDR1 SGHRS, CDR2 YFSETQ. J lost 7 bases, V lost 5 bases, and 7 bases had no gene match. The CDR3 has 13 amino acids. The CDR3 sequence: CASSWGQGGEQYF. CDR3 DNA: TGCGCCAGCAGTTGGGGACAGGGAGGTGAGCAGTACTTC.

The rearrangement uses TRBV2 and TRBJ2-2; no clear D gene. Germline assignment: CDR1 SNHLY and CDR2 FYNNEI. The CDR3 sequence is 13 residues long. V lost 5 bases and J 6 bases, leaving 10 bases between the germline ends. The CDR3 spells CASSSQVSGELFF. DNA of the CDR3: TGTGCCAGCAGTTCCCAGGTCTCCGGGGAGCTGTTTTTT.

This chain joins TRBV24-1 and TRBJ1-3; D not resolved. The CDR3 contains 14 residues. CDR1 and CDR2 (germline): KGHDR, SFDVKD. V was shortened by 4 bases and J by 0 bases, with 6 bases between the two germline ends. The CDR3 here is CATSEGGSGNTIYF. In DNA, the CDR3 is TGTGCCACCAGTGAAGGAGGCTCTGGAAACACCATATATTTT.